This record looks at one T cell receptor beta chain sequence and its context. What it binds is unknown. All sequencing subjects had displayed CD8+CD57+ cell expansion on flow cytometry. Untreated patients provided the blood samples, with no therapy given before sampling. The sample is drawn from a study of CD8+CD57+ T cells in acquired aplastic anemia. After removal of 7 bases from V and 10 bases from J, the junction contained 12 bases not matched to a gene. The CDR3 has 13 amino acids. CDR1 is SGDLS, CDR2 YYNGEE, per germline. Regarding the study as a whole: Patients shared twenty-nine CD8+ CDR3 sequences with controls.

CDR3 and TCR beta VDJ profiling relied on genomic DNA as the template. TCRdb reprocessed the reads via MiXCR and lists one record per CDR3 protein. The data contain 200,000 to 250,000 distinct CDR3 sequences, 65% of them singletons. The V call is TRBV9, the J call TRBJ1-1; the match to TRBD1 covers 8 bases. The sequencing sample was made of sorted CD4+, CD8+, or CD8+CD57+ T cells (not recorded which) from PBMCs. This receptor was obtained from a human donor with aplastic anemia. The CDR3 DNA sequence: TGTGCCAGCTACCCGACAGGGGCCTGGTCAGCTTTCTTT. Translated: CASYPTGAWSAFF.